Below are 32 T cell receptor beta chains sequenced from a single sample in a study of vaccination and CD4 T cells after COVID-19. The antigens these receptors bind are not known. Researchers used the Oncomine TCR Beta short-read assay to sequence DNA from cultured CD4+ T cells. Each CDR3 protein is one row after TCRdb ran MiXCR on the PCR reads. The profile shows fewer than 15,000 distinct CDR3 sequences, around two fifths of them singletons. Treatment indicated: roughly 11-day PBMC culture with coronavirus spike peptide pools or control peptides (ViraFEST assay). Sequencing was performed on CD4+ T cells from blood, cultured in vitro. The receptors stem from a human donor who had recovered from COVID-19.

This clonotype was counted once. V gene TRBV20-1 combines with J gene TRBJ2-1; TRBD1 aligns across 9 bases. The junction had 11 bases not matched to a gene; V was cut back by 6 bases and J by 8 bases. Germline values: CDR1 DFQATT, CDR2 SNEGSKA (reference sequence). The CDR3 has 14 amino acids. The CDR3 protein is CSANPGTGFHEQFF. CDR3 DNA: TGCAGTGCCAACCCCGGGACAGGGTTTCATGAGCAGTTCTTC.

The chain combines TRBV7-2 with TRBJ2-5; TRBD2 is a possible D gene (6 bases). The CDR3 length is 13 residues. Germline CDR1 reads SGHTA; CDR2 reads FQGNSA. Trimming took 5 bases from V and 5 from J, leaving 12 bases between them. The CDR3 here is CASSPWGEETQYF. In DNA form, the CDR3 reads TGTGCCAGCAGCCCTTGGGGGGAGGAGACCCAGTACTTC.

The CDR3 sequence: CASSTEDRGAQPQHF. The CDR3 coding sequence is TGTGCCAGCAGCACCGAGGACAGGGGTGCGCAGCCCCAGCATTTT. The chain has TRBV11-3 and TRBJ1-5, with 9 nucleotides matching TRBD1. The germline gives CDR1 SGHNT, CDR2 YENEEA. The V and J ends lost 5 bases and 7 bases, in that order; junction bases with no gene match: 9. CDR3 length: 15 residues.

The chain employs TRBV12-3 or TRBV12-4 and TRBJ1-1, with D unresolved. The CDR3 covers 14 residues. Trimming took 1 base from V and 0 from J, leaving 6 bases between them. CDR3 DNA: TGTGCCAGCAGTTTAGGTGCAGTGAACACTGAAGCTTTCTTT. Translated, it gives CASSLGAVNTEAFF.

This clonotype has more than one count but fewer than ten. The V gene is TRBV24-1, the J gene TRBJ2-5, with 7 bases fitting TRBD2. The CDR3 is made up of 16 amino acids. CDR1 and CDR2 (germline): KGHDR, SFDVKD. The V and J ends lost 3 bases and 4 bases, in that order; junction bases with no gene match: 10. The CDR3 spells CATSDGMRGTGETQYF. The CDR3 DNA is TGTGCCACCAGTGATGGTATGCGGGGGACGGGAGAGACCCAGTACTTC.

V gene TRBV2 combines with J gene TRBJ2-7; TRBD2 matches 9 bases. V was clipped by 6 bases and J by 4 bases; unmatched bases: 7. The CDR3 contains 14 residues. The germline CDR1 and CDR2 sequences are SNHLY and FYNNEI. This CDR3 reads CASSSAGGKYEQYF. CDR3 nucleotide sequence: TGTGCCAGCAGCTCAGCGGGAGGAAAATACGAGCAGTACTTC. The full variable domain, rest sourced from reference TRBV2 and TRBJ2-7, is EPEVTQTPSHQVTQMGQEVILRCVPISNHLYFYWYRQILGQKVEFLVSFYNNEISEKSEIFDDQFSVERPDGSNFTLKIRSTKLEDSAMYFCASSSAGGKYEQYFGPGTRLTVT.

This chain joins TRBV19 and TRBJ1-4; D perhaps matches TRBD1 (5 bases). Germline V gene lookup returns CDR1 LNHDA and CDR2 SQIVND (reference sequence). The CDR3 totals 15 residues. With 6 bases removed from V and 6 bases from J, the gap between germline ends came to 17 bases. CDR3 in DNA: TGTGCCAGTAGCTCGGTTGGAGGGGAGGATGAAAAACTGTTTTTT. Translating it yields CASSSVGGEDEKLFF.

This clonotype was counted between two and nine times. CDR3 loop: CSARTTGTGGQRGYTF. In DNA form, the CDR3 reads TGCAGTGCTAGAACCACCGGGACAGGGGGCCAACGTGGCTACACCTTC. The chain is built from TRBV20-1 and TRBJ1-2; 12 bases map to TRBD1. The CDR3 sequence is 16 residues long. Germline lookup yields CDR1 DFQATT and CDR2 SNEGSKA (reference sequence). Germline trimming cut 2 bases from V and 7 bases from J; bases unmatched to any gene: 11.

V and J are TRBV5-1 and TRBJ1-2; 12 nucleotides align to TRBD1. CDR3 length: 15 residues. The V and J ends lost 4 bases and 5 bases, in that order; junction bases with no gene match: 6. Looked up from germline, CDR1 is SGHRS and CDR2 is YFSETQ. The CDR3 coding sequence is TGCGCCAGCAGCGGGGGGACAGGGGGCGATTATGGCTACACCTTC. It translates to CASSGGTGGDYGYTF.

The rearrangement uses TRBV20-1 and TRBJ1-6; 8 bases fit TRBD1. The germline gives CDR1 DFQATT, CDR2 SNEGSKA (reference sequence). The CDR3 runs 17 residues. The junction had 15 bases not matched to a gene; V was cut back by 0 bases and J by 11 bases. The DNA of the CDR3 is TGCAGTGCTAGAGATAGGACAGGGAATAAAAAATTCACACCCCTCCACTTT. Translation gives CSARDRTGNKKFTPLHF.

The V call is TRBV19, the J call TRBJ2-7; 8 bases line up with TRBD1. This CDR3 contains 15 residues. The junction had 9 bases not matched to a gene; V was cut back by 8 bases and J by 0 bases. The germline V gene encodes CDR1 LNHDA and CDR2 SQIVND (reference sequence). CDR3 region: CASRAGQAPSYEQYF. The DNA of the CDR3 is TGTGCCAGTCGGGCGGGACAGGCTCCCTCCTACGAGCAGTACTTC. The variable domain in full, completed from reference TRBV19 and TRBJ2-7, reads DGGITQSPKYLFRKEGQNVTLSCEQNLNHDAMYWYRQDPGQGLRLIYYSQIVNDFQKGDIAEGYSVSREKKESFPLTVTSAQKNPTAFYLCASRAGQAPSYEQYFGPGTRLTVT.

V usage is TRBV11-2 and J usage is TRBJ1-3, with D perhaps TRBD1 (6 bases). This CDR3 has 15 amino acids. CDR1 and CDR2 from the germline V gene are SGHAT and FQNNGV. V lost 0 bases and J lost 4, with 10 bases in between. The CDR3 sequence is CASSLEGAHGNTIYF. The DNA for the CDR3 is TGTGCCAGCAGCTTAGAGGGGGCTCACGGAAACACCATATATTTT.

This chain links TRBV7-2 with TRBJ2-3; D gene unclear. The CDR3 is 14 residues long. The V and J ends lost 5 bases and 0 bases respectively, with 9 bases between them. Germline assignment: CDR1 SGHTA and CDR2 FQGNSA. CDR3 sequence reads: CASSQTTSTDTQYF. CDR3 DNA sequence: TGTGCCAGCAGCCAAACTACTAGCACAGATACGCAGTATTTT. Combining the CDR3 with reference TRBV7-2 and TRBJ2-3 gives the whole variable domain GAGVSQSPSNKVTEKGKDVELRCDPISGHTALYWYRQSLGQGLEFLIYFQGNSAPDKSGLPSDRFSAERTGGSVSTLTIQRTQQEDSAVYLCASSQTTSTDTQYFGPGTRLTVL.

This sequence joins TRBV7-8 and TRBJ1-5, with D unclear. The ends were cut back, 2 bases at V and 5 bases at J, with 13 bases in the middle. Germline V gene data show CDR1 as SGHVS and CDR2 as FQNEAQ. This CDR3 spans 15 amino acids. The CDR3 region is CASSLRTATDQPQHF. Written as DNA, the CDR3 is TGTGCCAGCAGCTTAAGGACCGCCACCGATCAGCCCCAGCATTTT.

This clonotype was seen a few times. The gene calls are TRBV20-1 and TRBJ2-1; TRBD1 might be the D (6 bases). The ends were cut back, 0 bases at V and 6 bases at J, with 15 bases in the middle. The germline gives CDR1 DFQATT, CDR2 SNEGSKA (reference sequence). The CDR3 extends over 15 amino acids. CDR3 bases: TGCAGTGCTAGAGATCGCTTAGGGGGTCTCAATGAGCAGTTCTTC. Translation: CSARDRLGGLNEQFF.

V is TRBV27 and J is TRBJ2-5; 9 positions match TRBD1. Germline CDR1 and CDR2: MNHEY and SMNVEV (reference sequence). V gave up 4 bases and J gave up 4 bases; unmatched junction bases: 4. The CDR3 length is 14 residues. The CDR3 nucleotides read TGTGCCAGCAGTTGGGACAGGGCCCGAGAGACCCAGTACTTC. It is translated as CASSWDRARETQYF.

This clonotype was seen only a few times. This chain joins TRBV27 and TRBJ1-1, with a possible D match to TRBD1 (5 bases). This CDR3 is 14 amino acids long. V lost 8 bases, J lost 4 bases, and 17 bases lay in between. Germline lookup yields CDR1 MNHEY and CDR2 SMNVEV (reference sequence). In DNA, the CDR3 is TGTGCCAGCGCTAACCCCTTCGGGGGCACTGAAGCTTTCTTT. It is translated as CASANPFGGTEAFF.

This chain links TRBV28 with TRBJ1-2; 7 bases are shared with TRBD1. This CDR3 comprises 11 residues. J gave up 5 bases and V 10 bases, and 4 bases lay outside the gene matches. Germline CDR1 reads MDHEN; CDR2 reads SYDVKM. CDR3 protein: CAIGQAYGYTF. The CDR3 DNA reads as TGTGCCATAGGACAGGCGTATGGCTACACCTTC.

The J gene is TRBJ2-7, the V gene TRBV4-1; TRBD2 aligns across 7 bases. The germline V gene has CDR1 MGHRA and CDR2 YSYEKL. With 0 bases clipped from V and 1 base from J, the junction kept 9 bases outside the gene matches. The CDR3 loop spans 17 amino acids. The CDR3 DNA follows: TGCGCCAGCAGCCAAGAAAGTCCCGGCGGGGGTTCCTACGAGCAGTACTTC. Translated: CASSQESPGGGSYEQYF.

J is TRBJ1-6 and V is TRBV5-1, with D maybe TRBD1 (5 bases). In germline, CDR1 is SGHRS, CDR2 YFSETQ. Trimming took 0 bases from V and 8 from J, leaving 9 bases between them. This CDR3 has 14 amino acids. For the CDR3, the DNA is TGCGCCAGCAGCTTGGCAGGGACCGATTCACCCCTCCACTTT. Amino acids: CASSLAGTDSPLHF.

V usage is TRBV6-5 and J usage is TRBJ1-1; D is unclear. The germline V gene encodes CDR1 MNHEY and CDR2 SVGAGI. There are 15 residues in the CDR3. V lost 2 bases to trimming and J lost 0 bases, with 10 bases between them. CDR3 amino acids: CASSYMRAVNTEAFF. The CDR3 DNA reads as TGTGCCAGCAGTTACATGCGGGCCGTGAACACTGAAGCTTTCTTT.

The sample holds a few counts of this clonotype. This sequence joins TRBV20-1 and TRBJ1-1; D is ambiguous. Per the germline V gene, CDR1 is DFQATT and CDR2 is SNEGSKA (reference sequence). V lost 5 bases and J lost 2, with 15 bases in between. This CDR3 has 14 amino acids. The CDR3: CSALISPANTEAFF. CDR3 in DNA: TGCAGTGCTTTGATTTCACCGGCCAACACTGAAGCTTTCTTT.

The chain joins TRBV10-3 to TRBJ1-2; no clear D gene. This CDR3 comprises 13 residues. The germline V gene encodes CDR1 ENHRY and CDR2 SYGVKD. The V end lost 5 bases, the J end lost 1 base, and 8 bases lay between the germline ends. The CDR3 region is CAISIDSNYGYTF. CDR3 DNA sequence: TGTGCCATCAGTATAGATAGTAACTATGGCTACACCTTC.

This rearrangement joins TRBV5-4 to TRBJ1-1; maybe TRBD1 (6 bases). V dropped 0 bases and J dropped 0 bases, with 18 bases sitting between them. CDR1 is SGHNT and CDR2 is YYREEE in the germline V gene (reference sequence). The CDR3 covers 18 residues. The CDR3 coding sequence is TGTGCCAGCAGCTTGGATGGTACAGGGTGGGTCATGAACACTGAAGCTTTCTTT. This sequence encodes CASSLDGTGWVMNTEAFF.

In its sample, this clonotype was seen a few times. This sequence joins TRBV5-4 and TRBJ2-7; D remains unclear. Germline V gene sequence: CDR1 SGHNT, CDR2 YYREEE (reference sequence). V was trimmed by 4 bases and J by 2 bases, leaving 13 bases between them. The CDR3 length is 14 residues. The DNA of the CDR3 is TGTGCCAGCAGCAGAAACAGAGCCGCCTACGAGCAGTACTTC. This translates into CASSRNRAAYEQYF.

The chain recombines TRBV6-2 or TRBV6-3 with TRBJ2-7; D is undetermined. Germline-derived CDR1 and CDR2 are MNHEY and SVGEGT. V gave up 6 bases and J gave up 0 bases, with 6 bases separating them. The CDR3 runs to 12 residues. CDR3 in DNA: TGTGCCAGCAGCCCTAGCTCCTACGAGCAGTACTTC. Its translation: CASSPSSYEQYF.

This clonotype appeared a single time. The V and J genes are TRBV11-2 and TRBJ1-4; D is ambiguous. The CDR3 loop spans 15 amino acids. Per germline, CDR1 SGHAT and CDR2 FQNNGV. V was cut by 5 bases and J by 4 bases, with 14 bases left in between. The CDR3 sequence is CASSRTEWGNEKLFF. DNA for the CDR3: TGTGCCAGCAGCAGGACGGAGTGGGGTAATGAAAAACTGTTTTTT.

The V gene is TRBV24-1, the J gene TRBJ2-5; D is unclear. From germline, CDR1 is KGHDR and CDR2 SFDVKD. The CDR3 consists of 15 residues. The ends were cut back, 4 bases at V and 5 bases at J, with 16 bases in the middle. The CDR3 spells CATSDPQADRETQYF. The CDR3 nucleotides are TGTGCCACCAGTGACCCACAAGCCGATCGGGAGACCCAGTACTTC.

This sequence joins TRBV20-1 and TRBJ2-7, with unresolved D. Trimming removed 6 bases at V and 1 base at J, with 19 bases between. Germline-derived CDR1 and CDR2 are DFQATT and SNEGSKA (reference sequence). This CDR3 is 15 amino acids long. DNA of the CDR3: TGCAGTGCGAATCCTCCTCGCGGACCGTCCTACGAGCAGTACTTC. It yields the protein CSANPPRGPSYEQYF.

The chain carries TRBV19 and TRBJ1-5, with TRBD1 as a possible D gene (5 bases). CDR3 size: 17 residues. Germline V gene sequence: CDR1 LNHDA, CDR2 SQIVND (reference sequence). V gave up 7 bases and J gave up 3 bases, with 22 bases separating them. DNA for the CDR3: TGTGCCAGTACCTTCATTTATAACCGCAGGGACAATCAGCCCCAGCATTTT. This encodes CASTFIYNRRDNQPQHF.

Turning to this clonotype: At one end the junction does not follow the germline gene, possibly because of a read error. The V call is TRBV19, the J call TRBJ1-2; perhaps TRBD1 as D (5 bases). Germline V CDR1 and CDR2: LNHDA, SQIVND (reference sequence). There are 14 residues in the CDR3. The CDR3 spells CASRKNPTGIQGAF. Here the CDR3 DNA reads TGTGCCAGTAGAAAAAACCCCACTGGGATCCAGGGTGCCTTC.

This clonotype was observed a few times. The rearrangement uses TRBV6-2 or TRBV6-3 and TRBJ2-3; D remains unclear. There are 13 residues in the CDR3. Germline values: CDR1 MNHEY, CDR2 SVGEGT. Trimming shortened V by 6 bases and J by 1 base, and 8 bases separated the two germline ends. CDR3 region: CASSIRRTDTQYF. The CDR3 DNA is TGTGCCAGCAGCATAAGACGCACAGATACGCAGTATTTT.